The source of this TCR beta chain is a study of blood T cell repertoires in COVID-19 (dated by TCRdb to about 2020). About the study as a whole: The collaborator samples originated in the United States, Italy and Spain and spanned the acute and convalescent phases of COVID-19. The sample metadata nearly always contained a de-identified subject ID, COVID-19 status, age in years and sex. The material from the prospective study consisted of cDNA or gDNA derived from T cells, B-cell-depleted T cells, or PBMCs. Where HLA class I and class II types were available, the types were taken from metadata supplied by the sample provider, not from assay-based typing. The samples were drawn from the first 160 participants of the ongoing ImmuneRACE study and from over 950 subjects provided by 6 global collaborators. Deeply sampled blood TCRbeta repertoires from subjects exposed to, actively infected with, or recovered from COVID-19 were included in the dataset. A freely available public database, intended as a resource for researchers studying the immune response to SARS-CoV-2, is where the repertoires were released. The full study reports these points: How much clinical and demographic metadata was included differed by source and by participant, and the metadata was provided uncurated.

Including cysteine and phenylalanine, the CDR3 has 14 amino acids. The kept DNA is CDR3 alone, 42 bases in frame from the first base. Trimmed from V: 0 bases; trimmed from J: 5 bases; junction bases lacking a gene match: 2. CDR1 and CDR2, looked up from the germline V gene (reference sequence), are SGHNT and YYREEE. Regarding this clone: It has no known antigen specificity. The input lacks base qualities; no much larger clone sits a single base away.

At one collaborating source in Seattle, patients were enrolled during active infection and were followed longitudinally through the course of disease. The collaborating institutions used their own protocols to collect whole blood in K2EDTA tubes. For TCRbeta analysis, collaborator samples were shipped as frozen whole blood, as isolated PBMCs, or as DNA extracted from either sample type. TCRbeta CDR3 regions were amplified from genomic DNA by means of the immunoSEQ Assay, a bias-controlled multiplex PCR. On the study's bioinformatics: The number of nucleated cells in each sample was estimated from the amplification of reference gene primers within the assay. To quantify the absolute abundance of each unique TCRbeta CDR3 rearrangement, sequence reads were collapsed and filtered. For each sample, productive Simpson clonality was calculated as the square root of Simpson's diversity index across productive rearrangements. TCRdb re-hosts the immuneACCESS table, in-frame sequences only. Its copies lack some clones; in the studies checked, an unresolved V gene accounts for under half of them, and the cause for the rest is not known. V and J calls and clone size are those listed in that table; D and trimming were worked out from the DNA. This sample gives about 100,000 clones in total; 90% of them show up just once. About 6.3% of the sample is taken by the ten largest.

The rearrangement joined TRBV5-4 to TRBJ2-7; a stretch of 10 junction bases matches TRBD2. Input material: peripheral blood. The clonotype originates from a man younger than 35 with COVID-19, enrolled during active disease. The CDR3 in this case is CASSLGLAGDEQYF. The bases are TGTGCCAGCAGCTTGGGGCTAGCGGGAGACGAGCAGTACTTC.